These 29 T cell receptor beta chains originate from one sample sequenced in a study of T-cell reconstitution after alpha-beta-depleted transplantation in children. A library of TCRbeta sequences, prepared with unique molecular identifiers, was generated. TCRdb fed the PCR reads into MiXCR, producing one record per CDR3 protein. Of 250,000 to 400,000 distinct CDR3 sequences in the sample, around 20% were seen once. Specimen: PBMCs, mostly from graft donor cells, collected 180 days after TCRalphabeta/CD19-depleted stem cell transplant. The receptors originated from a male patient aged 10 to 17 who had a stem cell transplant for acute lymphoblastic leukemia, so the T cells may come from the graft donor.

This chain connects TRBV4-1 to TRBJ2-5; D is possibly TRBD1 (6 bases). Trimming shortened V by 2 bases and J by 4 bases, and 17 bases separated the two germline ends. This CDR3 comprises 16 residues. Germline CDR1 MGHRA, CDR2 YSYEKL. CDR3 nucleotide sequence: TGCGCCAGCAGCCAAACCCAGGGGCTTTGGGGAGAGACCCAGTACTTC. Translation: CASSQTQGLWGETQYF.

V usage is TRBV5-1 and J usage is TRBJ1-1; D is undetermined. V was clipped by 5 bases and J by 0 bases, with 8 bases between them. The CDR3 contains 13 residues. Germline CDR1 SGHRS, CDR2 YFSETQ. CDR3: CASRGLLNTEAFF. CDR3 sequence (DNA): TGCGCCAGCAGAGGTCTATTGAACACTGAAGCTTTCTTT.

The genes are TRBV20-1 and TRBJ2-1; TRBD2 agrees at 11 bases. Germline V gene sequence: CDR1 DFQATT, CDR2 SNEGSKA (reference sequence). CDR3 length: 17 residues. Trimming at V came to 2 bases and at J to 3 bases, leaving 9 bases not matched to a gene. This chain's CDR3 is CSARSLSGRALYNEQFF. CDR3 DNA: TGCAGTGCTAGAAGTCTTAGCGGGAGGGCCCTCTACAATGAGCAGTTCTTC.

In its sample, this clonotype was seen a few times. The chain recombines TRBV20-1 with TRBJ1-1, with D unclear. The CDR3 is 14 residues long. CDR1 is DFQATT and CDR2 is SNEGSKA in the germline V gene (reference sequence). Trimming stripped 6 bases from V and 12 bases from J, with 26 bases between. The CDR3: CSAPPGNSIKETFF. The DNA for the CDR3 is TGCAGTGCCCCACCGGGCAATTCCATAAAAGAGACTTTCTTT.

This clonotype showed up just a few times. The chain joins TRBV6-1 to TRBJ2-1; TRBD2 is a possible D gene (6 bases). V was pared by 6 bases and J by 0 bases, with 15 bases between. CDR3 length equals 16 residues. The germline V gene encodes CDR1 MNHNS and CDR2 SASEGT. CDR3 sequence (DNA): TGTGCCAGCAGCATCGGGGGTTCTCTCTCCTACAATGAGCAGTTCTTC. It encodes CASSIGGSLSYNEQFF.

The CDR3 region is CSARVRSGKTSYNEQFF. The CDR3 bases are TGCAGTGCTAGGGTCCGTAGCGGCAAAACCTCCTACAATGAGCAGTTCTTC. The chain is built from TRBV20-1 and TRBJ2-1; the D gene is possibly TRBD2 (6 bases). The ends were cut back, 3 bases at V and 0 bases at J, with 18 bases in the middle. The CDR3 runs to 17 residues. Germline values: CDR1 DFQATT, CDR2 SNEGSKA (reference sequence).

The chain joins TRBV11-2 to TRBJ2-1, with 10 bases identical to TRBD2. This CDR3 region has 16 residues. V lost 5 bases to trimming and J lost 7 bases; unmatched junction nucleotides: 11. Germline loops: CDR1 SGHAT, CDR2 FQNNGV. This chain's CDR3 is CASSLRLAGVKNEQFF. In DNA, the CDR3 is TGTGCCAGCAGCCTGAGGCTAGCGGGAGTTAAGAATGAGCAGTTCTTC.

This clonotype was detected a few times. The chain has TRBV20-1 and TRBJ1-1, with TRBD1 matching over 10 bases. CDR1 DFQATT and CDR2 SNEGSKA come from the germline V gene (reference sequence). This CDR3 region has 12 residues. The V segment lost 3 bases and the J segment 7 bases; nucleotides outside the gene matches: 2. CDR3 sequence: CSASRDRGEAFF. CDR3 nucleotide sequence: TGCAGTGCTAGTCGGGACAGGGGTGAAGCTTTCTTT.

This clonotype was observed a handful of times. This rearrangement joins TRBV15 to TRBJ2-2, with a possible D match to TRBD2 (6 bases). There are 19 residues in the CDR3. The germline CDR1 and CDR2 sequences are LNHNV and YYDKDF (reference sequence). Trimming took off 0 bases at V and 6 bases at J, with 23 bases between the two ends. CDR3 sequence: CATSRDRGLGGRSAGELFF. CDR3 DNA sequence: TGTGCCACCAGCAGAGATCGGGGCCTGGGGGGAAGAAGCGCCGGGGAGCTGTTTTTT.

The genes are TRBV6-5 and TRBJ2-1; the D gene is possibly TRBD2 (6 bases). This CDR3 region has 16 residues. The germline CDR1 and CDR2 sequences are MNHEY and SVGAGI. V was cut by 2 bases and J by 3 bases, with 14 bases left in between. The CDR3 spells CASSYAPLRDYNEQFF. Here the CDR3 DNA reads TGTGCCAGCAGTTACGCACCTCTGCGGGACTACAATGAGCAGTTCTTC.

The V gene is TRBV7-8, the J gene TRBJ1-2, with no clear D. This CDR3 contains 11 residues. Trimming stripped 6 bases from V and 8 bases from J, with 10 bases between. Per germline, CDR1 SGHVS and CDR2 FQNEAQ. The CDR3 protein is CASSNGWGYTF. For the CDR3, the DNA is TGTGCCAGCAGTAACGGGTGGGGCTACACCTTC.

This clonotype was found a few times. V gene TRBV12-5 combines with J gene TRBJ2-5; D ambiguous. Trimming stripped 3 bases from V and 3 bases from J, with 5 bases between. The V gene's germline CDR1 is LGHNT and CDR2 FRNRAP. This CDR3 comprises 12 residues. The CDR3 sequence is CASGFREETQYF. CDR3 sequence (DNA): TGTGCTAGTGGTTTCCGCGAAGAGACCCAGTACTTC.

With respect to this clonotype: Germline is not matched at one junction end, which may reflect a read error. CDR3 region: CATSERVKETQYF. CDR3 bases: TGTGCCACCAGTGAAAGGGTTAAAGAGACCCAGTACTTC. V is TRBV2 and J is TRBJ2-5; D uncertain. The CDR3 has 13 residues. Germline V lookup: CDR1 SNHLY, CDR2 FYNNEI.

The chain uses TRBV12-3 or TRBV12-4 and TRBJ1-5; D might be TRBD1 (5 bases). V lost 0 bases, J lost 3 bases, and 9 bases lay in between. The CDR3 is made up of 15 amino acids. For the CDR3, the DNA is TGTGCCAGCAGTTTAGCGACGGGGGTCAATCAGCCCCAGCATTTT. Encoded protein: CASSLATGVNQPQHF.

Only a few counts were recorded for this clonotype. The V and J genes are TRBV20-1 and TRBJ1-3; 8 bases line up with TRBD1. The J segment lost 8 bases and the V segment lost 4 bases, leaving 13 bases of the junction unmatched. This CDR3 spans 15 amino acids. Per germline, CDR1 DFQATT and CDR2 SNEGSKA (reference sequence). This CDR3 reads CSAKTGDIERDTIYF. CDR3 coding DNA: TGCAGTGCTAAGACAGGGGATATCGAGAGAGACACCATATATTTT.

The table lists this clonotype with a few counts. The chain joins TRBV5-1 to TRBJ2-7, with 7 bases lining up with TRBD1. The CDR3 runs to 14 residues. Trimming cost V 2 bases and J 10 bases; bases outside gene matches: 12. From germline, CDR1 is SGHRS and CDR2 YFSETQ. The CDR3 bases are TGCGCCAGCAGCTTTTACAGGGGCGCCACTCTCCAGTACTTC. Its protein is CASSFYRGATLQYF.

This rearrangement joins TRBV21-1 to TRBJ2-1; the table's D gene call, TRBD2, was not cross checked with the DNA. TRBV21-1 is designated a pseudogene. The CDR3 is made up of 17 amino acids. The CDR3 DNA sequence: TGTGCCAGCAGCACTGGGACTAGCGGGAGGCAATACAATGAGCAGTTCTTC. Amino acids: CASSTGTSGRQYNEQFF.

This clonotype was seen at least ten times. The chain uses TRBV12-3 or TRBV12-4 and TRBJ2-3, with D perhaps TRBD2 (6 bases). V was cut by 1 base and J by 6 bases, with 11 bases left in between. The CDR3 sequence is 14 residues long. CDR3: CASSLDAGWDTQYF. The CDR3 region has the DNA TGTGCCAGCAGTTTAGATGCGGGATGGGATACGCAGTATTTT.

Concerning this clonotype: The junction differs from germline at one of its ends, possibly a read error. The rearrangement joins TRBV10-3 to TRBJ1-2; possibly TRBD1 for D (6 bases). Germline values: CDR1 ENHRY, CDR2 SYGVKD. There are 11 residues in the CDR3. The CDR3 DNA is TGTGCCACCGGGACAACCTATGGCGACACCTTC. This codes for CATGTTYGDTF.

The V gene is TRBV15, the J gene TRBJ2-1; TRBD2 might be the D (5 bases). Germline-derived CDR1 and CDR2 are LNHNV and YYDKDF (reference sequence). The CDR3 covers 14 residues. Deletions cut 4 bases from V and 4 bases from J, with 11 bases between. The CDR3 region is CATSTGGLYNEQFF. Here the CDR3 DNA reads TGTGCCACCAGCACTGGAGGCTTGTACAATGAGCAGTTCTTC. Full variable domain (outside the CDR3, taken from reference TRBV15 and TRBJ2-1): DAMVIQNPRYQVTQFGKPVTLSCSQTLNHNVMYWYQQKSSQAPKLLFHYYDKDFNNEADTPDNFQSRRPNTSFCFLDIRSPGLGDTAMYLCATSTGGLYNEQFFGPGTRLTVL.

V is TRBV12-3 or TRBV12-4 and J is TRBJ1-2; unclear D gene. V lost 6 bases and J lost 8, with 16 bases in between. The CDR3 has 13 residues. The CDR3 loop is CASRPSWGRGYTF. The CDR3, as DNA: TGTGCCAGCAGACCTTCCTGGGGAAGGGGCTACACCTTC.

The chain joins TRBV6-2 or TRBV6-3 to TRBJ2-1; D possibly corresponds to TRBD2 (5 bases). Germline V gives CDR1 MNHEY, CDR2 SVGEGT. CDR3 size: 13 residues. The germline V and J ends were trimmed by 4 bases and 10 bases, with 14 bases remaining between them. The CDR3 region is CASSSTSLGEQFF. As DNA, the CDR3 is TGTGCCAGCAGTTCCACTAGTCTGGGGGAGCAGTTCTTC.

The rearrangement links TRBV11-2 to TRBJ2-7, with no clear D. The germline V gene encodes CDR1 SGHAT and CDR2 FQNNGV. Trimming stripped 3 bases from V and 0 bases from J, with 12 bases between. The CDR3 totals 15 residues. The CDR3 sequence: CASSLALQSSYEQYF. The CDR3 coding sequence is TGTGCCAGCAGCTTGGCACTCCAGAGCTCCTACGAGCAGTACTTC.

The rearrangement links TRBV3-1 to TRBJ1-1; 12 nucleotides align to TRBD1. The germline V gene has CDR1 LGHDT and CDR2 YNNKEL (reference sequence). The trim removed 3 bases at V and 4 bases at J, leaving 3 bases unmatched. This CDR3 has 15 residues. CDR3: CASSQGTGGGTEAFF. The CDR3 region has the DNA TGTGCCAGCAGCCAGGGGACAGGGGGCGGCACTGAAGCTTTCTTT.

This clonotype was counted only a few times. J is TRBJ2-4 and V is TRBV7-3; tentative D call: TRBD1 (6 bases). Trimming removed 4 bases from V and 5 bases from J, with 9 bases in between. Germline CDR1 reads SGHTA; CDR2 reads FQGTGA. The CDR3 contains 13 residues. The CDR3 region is CASSSDRQNIQYF. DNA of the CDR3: TGTGCCAGCAGCTCCGACAGGCAAAACATTCAGTACTTC.

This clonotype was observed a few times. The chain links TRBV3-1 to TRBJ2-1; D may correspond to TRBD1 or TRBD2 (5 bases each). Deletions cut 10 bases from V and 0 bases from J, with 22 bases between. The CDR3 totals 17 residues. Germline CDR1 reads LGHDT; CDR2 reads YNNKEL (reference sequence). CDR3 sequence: CATEGPDGQRSYNEQFF. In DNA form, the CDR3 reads TGTGCCACCGAGGGGCCCGACGGGCAGCGCTCCTACAATGAGCAGTTCTTC.

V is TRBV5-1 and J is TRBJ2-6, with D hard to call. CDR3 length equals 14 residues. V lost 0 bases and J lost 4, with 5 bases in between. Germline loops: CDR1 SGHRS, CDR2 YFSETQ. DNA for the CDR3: TGCGCCAGCAGCTTGGGAGACGGGGCCAACGTCCTGACTTTC. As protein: CASSLGDGANVLTF.

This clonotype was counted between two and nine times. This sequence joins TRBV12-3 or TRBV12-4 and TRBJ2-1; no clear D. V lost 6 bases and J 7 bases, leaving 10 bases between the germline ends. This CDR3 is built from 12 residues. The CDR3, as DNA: TGTGCCAGCAGACCCTTGGGGAATGAGCAGTTCTTC. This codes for CASRPLGNEQFF.

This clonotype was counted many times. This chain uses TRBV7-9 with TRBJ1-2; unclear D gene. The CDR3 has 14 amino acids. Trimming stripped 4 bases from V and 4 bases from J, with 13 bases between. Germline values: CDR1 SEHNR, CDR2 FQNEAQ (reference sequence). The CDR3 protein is CASSSRRSGYGYTF. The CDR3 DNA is TGTGCCAGCAGCTCCAGACGCTCGGGCTATGGCTACACCTTC.